This T cell receptor beta chain was observed in a study of cytomegalovirus exposure and HLA in healthy donors. This CDR3 is 13 amino acids long. Per germline, CDR1 SGHKS and CDR2 YYEKEE (reference sequence). V shed 5 bases and J shed 10 bases, with 15 bases lying between them. In the PCR, 60 Vbeta and 13 Jbeta primers were used. Produced via immunoSEQ multiplex PCR; TCRdb's table is partial and in-frame only. The sample lists fewer than 120,000 clones, over 65% occurring once. Whereas donors were nominally healthy upon sampling, unrecorded immune exposures were probable. This rearrangement joins TRBV5-5 to TRBJ1-4; TRBD1 is a possible D gene (6 bases). The sequence derives from a man aged 30 to 45 in good health and CMV-seropositive. The material sequenced was PBMCs. CDR3 DNA: TGTGCCAGCAGTTCCACAGGGTTTGGAAAACTGTTTTTT. The encoded protein is CASSSTGFGKLFF.